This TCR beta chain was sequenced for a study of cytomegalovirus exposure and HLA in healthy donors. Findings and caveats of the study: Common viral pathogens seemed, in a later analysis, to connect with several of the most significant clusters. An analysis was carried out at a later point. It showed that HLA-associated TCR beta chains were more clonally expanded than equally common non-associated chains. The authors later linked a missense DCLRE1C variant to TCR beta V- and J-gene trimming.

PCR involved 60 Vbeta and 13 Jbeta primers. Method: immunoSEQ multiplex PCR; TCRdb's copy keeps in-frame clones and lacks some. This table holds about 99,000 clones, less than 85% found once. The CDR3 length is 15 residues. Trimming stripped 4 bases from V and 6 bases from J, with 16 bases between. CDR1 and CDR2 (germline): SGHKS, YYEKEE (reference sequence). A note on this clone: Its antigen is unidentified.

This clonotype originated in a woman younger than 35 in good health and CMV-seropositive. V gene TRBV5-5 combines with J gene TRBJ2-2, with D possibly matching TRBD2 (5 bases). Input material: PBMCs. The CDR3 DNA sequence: TGTGCCAGCAGCCCCTCGGGATTCGGTTCCGGGGAGCTGTTTTTT. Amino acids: CASSPSGFGSGELFF.